The next 21 T cell receptor beta chains were all read from a single sample in a study of CD8 T cells in ankylosing spondylitis (dated by TCRdb to 2015 to 2018). What the study reported, not specific to this receptor: Blood from ankylosing spondylitis patients appeared to be characterized by a TCR beta motif composed of about eight highly homologous amino acid variants.

For these receptors, no antigen is known. The protocol used for the library was 5' RACE. This sample was sequenced with an Illumina HiSeq 2500. TCRdb applied fastp at Q25 and MiXCR to the public reads, then kept only in-frame beta chains. Rows are combined by CDR3 protein, so each entry shows the most common genes and DNA. Present in this sample are some 700,000 distinct CDR3 sequences, roughly 19% of which were seen just once. The ten largest clones capture 15% to 20% of the sample. The sequenced sample was blood, either unsorted or a sorted T cell fraction (not recorded which). These receptors originate from a male donor with ankylosing spondylitis.

This clonotype was seen a handful of times. The CDR3: CASSQEEDGELFF. Written as DNA, the CDR3 is TGCGCCAGCAGCCAAGAGGAGGACGGGGAGCTGTTTTTT. The gene calls are TRBV4-1 and TRBJ2-2, with D possibly being TRBD2 (5 bases). The germline gives CDR1 MGHRA, CDR2 YSYEKL. Trimming took off 0 bases at V and 7 bases at J, with 6 bases between the two ends. The CDR3 extends over 13 amino acids.

The rearrangement joins TRBV12-3 or TRBV12-4 to TRBJ1-3; 9 bases agree with TRBD1. With 6 bases clipped from V and 2 bases from J, the junction kept 14 bases outside the gene matches. This CDR3 contains 18 residues. CDR3 sequence reads: CASSLSLGGQGAGNTIYF. As DNA, the CDR3 is TGTGCCAGCAGCTTATCCCTTGGGGGACAGGGAGCTGGAAACACCATATATTTT.

This clonotype was picked up a small number of times. V usage is TRBV6-5 and J usage is TRBJ2-1; 8 positions match TRBD2. The junction had 4 bases not matched to a gene; V was cut back by 2 bases and J by 1 base. From germline, CDR1 is MNHEY and CDR2 SVGAGI. The CDR3 runs to 16 residues. The CDR3 region is CASSYAGLGSYNEQFF. DNA of the CDR3: TGTGCCAGCAGTTACGCGGGACTAGGTTCCTACAATGAGCAGTTCTTC.

Here the CDR3 DNA reads TGCAGTGCTAGAGAGGAGAAGGAGCAGTTCTTC. Amino acids: CSAREEKEQFF. The rearrangement links TRBV20-1 to TRBJ2-1; D gene uncertain. The CDR3 spans 11 residues. V shed 0 bases and J shed 10 bases, with 7 bases lying between them. Looked up from germline, CDR1 is DFQATT and CDR2 is SNEGSKA (reference sequence).

There are a few counts of this clonotype. CDR3 nucleotides: TGCAGCGTTGTTGGGGGGGACAGCAGCTACGAGCAGTACTTC. As protein: CSVVGGDSSYEQYF. The chain combines TRBV29-1 with TRBJ2-7; D is perhaps TRBD1 or TRBD2 (7 bases each). With 4 bases removed from V and 3 bases from J, the gap between germline ends came to 16 bases. The germline V gene has CDR1 SQVTM and CDR2 ANQGSEA. The CDR3 contains 14 residues.

J is TRBJ2-7 and V is TRBV4-1, with D perhaps matching TRBD1 or TRBD2 (6 bases each). The CDR3 covers 16 residues. V lost 1 base and J lost 6, with 19 bases in between. CDR1 MGHRA and CDR2 YSYEKL come from the germline V gene. This CDR3 reads CASSQGGGPSPLEQYF. DNA of the CDR3: TGCGCCAGCAGCCAAGGAGGGGGGCCTTCCCCCCTCGAGCAGTACTTC.

This clonotype turned up a few times. V usage is TRBV12-3 or TRBV12-4 and J usage is TRBJ2-3; 13 bases are a match to TRBD2. The CDR3 runs 16 residues. With V trimmed by 5 bases and J by 2 bases, 4 bases remained unmatched. The CDR3 bases are TGTGCCAGCAGTCGGACTAGCGGGGGCTTCACAGATACGCAGTATTTT. This translates into CASSRTSGGFTDTQYF.

This clonotype was recorded only once. The rearrangement joins TRBV3-1 to TRBJ2-1; D unclear. V was shortened by 2 bases and J by 4 bases, with 9 bases between the two germline ends. CDR1 LGHDT and CDR2 YNNKEL come from the germline V gene (reference sequence). The CDR3 runs 14 residues. CDR3 in amino acids: CASSQTQVYNEQFF. The CDR3 nucleotides read TGTGCCAGCAGCCAAACCCAGGTGTACAATGAGCAGTTCTTC.

This chain connects TRBV11-3 to TRBJ2-1; no clear D. The V end was cut by 1 base, the J end by 6 bases, with 13 bases between. CDR1 is SGHNT, CDR2 YENEEA, per germline. The CDR3 covers 15 residues. The DNA of the CDR3 is TGTGCCAGCAGCTTAGGGGGTCAGATGGGCAATGAGCAGTTCTTC. It is translated as CASSLGGQMGNEQFF.

This clonotype was counted a few times. The chain links TRBV5-1 to TRBJ2-2, with unresolved D. Trimming left V 4 bases short and J 1 base short, with 8 bases between. Germline V gene lookup returns CDR1 SGHRS and CDR2 YFSETQ. There are 14 residues in the CDR3. The chain's CDR3 is CASSRGENTGELFF. The CDR3 bases are TGCGCCAGCAGCAGAGGCGAGAACACCGGGGAGCTGTTTTTT. The variable domain in full, completed from reference TRBV5-1 and TRBJ2-2, reads KAGVTQTPRYLIKTRGQQVTLSCSPISGHRSVSWYQQTPGQGLQFLFEYFSETQRNKGNFPGRFSGRQFSNSRSEMNVSTLELGDSALYLCASSRGENTGELFFGEGSRLTVL.

This clonotype was detected ten times or more. The chain carries TRBV12-3 or TRBV12-4 and TRBJ2-2, with D uncertain. V lost 6 bases and J lost 6, with 8 bases in between. The CDR3 has 12 residues. The CDR3 nucleotides are TGTGCCAGCAGGTCCCGTTCCGGGGAGCTGTTTTTT. This codes for CASRSRSGELFF.

This clonotype was detected only a few times. The chain has TRBV29-1 and TRBJ2-3; 8 nucleotides agree with TRBD2. J was trimmed by 1 base and V by 4 bases; bases with no gene match: 1. The V gene's germline CDR1 is SQVTM and CDR2 ANQGSEA. This CDR3 comprises 13 residues. CDR3 in amino acids: CSVVLAGTDTQYF. DNA of the CDR3: TGCAGCGTTGTACTAGCGGGCACAGATACGCAGTATTTT.

V and J are TRBV20-1 and TRBJ2-3, with D hard to call. V lost 1 base, J lost 0 bases, and 11 bases lay in between. Germline CDR1 and CDR2: DFQATT and SNEGSKA (reference sequence). There are 15 residues in the CDR3. The CDR3 region is CSARVPPLSTDTQYF. The CDR3 DNA follows: TGCAGTGCTAGAGTTCCCCCTCTTAGCACAGATACGCAGTATTTT.

This clonotype was detected ten times or more. This chain joins TRBV12-3 or TRBV12-4 and TRBJ2-6; D is ambiguous. The V end was cut by 1 base, the J end by 0 bases, with 7 bases between. This CDR3 has 16 residues. The CDR3 coding sequence is TGTGCCAGCAGTTTAGGGACGGGCTCTGGGGCCAACGTCCTGACTTTC. Its translation: CASSLGTGSGANVLTF.

The chain is built from TRBV30 and TRBJ1-6; possibly TRBD1 for D (6 bases). This CDR3 comprises 13 residues. Trimming pared 3 bases from V and 7 bases from J, leaving 10 bases between. CDR1 is GTSNPN and CDR2 is SVGIG in the germline V gene (reference sequence). The DNA of the CDR3 is TGTGCCTGGAGGCTACAGGGAAATTCACCCCTCCACTTT. This translates into CAWRLQGNSPLHF.

There are a few counts of this clonotype. This chain connects TRBV12-3 or TRBV12-4 to TRBJ2-2; unclear D gene. This CDR3 contains 15 residues. Trimming stripped 3 bases from V and 3 bases from J, with 11 bases between. CDR3 in DNA: TGTGCCAGCAGTTTCAGGCAGGTCGACACCGGGGAGCTGTTTTTT. Protein product: CASSFRQVDTGELFF.

In its sample, this clonotype was seen a few times. The rearrangement joins TRBV4-3 to TRBJ2-4, with 8 bases that match TRBD1. CDR3 length: 17 residues. Per germline, CDR1 LGHNA and CDR2 YSLEER. With V trimmed by 4 bases and J by 1 base, 9 bases remained unmatched. The CDR3 loop is CASSPRDRGLAKNIQYF. Here the CDR3 DNA reads TGCGCCAGCAGCCCGAGAGACAGGGGCCTGGCCAAAAACATTCAGTACTTC.

This clonotype has ten or more counts. The junction differs from germline at one of its ends, possibly a read error. The chain joins TRBV5-1 to TRBJ2-3; D gene ambiguous. From germline, CDR1 is SGHRS and CDR2 YFSETQ. CDR3 length: 13 amino acids. CDR3 DNA sequence: TGTGCCAGCAGCTTAGCAGGCACAGATACGCAGTATTTT. Protein product: CASSLAGTDTQYF.

The rearrangement uses TRBV3-1 and TRBJ2-7; perhaps TRBD2 as D (7 bases). Germline V gives CDR1 LGHDT, CDR2 YNNKEL (reference sequence). Trimming pared 1 base from V and 6 bases from J, leaving 19 bases between. The CDR3 length is 16 residues. This chain's CDR3 is CASSQVLGGAGGEQYF. The CDR3 DNA reads TGTGCCAGCAGCCAAGTTCTAGGGGGGGCTGGAGGCGAGCAGTACTTC.

V and J are TRBV19 and TRBJ1-2; D remains ambiguous. The V gene's germline CDR1 is LNHDA and CDR2 SQIVND (reference sequence). CDR3 size: 14 residues. V lost 7 bases and J lost 2, with 14 bases in between. DNA of the CDR3: TGTGCCAGTATCTCTTCGGACGGAAACTATGGCTACACCTTC. Translated: CASISSDGNYGYTF. Drawing the rest from reference TRBV19 and TRBJ1-2, the complete variable domain is DGGITQSPKYLFRKEGQNVTLSCEQNLNHDAMYWYRQDPGQGLRLIYYSQIVNDFQKGDIAEGYSVSREKKESFPLTVTSAQKNPTAFYLCASISSDGNYGYTFGSGTRLTVV.

This chain links TRBV7-8 with TRBJ2-7; D unresolved. Germline values: CDR1 SGHVS, CDR2 FQNEAQ. This CDR3 is 14 amino acids long. V was shortened by 5 bases and J by 5 bases, with 16 bases between the two germline ends. DNA for the CDR3: TGTGCCAGCAGCCCGATTCCTGACTCGCACGAGCAGTACTTC. It translates to CASSPIPDSHEQYF.